This TCR beta chain was sequenced for a study of response to subunit inactivated influenza vaccine. Germline CDR1 SEHNR, CDR2 FQNEAQ (reference sequence). The CDR3 contains 17 residues. The J segment lost 1 base and the V segment lost 1 base, leaving 4 bases of the junction unmatched. MiXCR, run by TCRdb on the RT-PCR reads, gives a single entry per CDR3 protein. In the table there are about 530,000 distinct CDR3 sequences, about 11% of which are singletons. The clonotype comes from a man aged 45 to 65 who received an inactivated influenza vaccine. This specimen consisted of PBMCs from blood, obtained on the day of vaccination. The chain employs TRBV7-9 and TRBJ2-2, with TRBD1 matching 9 bases. In DNA, the CDR3 is TGTGCCAGCAGCTTAGGGGACAGGGCGTGGAACACCGGGGAGCTGTTTTTT. As protein: CASSLGDRAWNTGELFF.